The TCR beta chain under discussion was sequenced for a study of regulatory T cells in long-lasting Graves disease. The time point: newly diagnosed GD, antithyroid drugs for less than 3 months. RNA isolated from PBMCs was used to make the TCR library. The V and J ends lost 2 bases and 12 bases, in that order; junction bases with no gene match: 13. Germline V lookup: CDR1 DFQATT, CDR2 SNEGSKA (reference sequence). There are 15 residues in the CDR3. Arm-PCR of CDR3 regions with iRepertoire HTBI primers generated TCR beta libraries. From the multiplex PCR reads, TCRdb called clonotypes with MiXCR, one entry per CDR3 protein. The sample includes fewer than 550,000 distinct CDR3 sequences, roughly 15% of them seen just once. The same data also went into a second study, on T cells in Graves' hyperthyroidism and ophthalmopathy.

The rearrangement joins TRBV20-1 to TRBJ2-1; 10 nucleotides align to TRBD2. This receptor was identified in a woman aged 35-65 years with Graves disease. The sample in question was peripheral blood mononuclear cells (PBMCs), obtained at new diagnosis, from a patient treated with antithyroid drugs. The chain's CDR3 is CSARRGASGGFGQFF. The CDR3 DNA reads as TGCAGTGCTAGACGAGGGGCTAGCGGGGGATTCGGGCAGTTCTTC.